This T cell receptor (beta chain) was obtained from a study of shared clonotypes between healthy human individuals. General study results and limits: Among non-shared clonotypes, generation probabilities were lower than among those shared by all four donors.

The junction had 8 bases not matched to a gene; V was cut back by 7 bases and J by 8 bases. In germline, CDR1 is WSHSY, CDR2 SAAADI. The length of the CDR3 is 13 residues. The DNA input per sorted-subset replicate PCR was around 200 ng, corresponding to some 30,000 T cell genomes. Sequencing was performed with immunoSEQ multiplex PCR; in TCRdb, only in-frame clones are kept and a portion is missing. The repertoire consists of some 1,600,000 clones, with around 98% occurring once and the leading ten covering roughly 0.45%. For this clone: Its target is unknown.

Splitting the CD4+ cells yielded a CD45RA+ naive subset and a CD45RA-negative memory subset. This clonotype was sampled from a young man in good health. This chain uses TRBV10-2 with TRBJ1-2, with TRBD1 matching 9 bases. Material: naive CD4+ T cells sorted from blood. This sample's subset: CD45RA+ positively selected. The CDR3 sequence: CASMAGTGLGYTF. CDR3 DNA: TGCGCCAGCATGGCCGGGACAGGGTTGGGCTACACCTTC.